The sequence of this T cell receptor (beta chain) was determined in a study of blood T cells in healthy people across ages. Findings and limits, study-wide: Estimates based on one million T cells were treated as lower bounds.

Total RNA amounts of at least 5 micrograms were extracted per sample. Per germline, CDR1 SGHTA and CDR2 FQGTGA. V trimming: 6 bases; J trimming: 6 bases; junction bases outside the gene matches: 5. The length of the CDR3 is 13 residues. As concerns this clonotype: Its antigen is undetermined.

Through a sample-barcoded 5' primer and a J-beta primer mix, a second PCR was run for roughly 6 to 11 cycles. TCRdb recomputed calls from the 5' RACE reads with MiXCR, one row per CDR3 protein. Of hundreds of thousands of distinct CDR3 sequences listed, under 45% are singletons. The chain couples TRBV7-3 to TRBJ1-1; 9 bases are a match to TRBD1. This TCR came from a man aged 55 to 70 in good health. The specimen was blood. In nucleotides, the CDR3 is TGTGCCAGCAGTCGGACAGGGGCCGCTGAAGCTTTCTTT. Protein: CASSRTGAAEAFF.